What follows are 16 T cell receptor beta chains derived from one specimen sequenced in a study of the immune and genomic landscape of osteosarcoma. Sequencing used immunoSEQ multiplex PCR; TCRdb keeps in-frame clones, though not all of them. The top ten clones hold around 16% of a sample with 4,600 or so clones, approximately 71% of them seen once. Primary, local recurrence and metastasis osteosarcoma tumors were taken after treatment from poor-prognosis patients. Sequencing used osteosarcoma tumor tissue from the femur. These TCRs come from a human donor with osteosarcoma.

The J gene is TRBJ2-3, the V gene TRBV12-5; no definite D call. V was trimmed by 8 bases and J by 3 bases, leaving 12 bases between them. The CDR3 runs to 13 residues. Germline V lookup: CDR1 LGHNT, CDR2 FRNRAP. CDR3 nucleotides: TGTGCTAGTTCCTTCACCGGGACAGATACGCAGTATTTT. Protein sequence: CASSFTGTDTQYF. The full variable domain, completed using reference TRBV12-5 and TRBJ2-3, is DARVTQTPRHKVTEMGQEVTMRCQPILGHNTVFWYRQTMMQGLELLAYFRNRAPLDDSGMPKDRFSAEMPDATLATLKIQPSEPRDSAVYFCASSFTGTDTQYFGPGTRLTVL.

The J gene is TRBJ2-4, the V gene TRBV5-4, with D possibly matching TRBD2 (6 bases). V lost 7 bases and J 9 bases, leaving 17 bases between the germline ends. The CDR3 sequence is 13 residues long. CDR1 and CDR2 from the germline V gene are SGHNT and YYREEE (reference sequence). CDR3 loop: CASSTRGLSIQYF. The CDR3, as DNA: TGTGCCAGCTCAACCCGGGGACTTAGCATTCAGTACTTC.

The chain couples TRBV5-1 to TRBJ2-7, with D maybe TRBD1 (5 bases). The CDR3 is 13 amino acids. Trimming pared 0 bases from V and 8 bases from J, leaving 12 bases between. The germline gives CDR1 SGHRS, CDR2 YFSETQ. The CDR3 reads CASSLGDSIQQYF. The CDR3 coding sequence is TGCGCCAGCAGCTTGGGTGACAGTATTCAGCAGTACTTC. The variable domain in full, with the rest retrieved from reference TRBV5-1 and TRBJ2-7, is KAGVTQTPRYLIKTRGQQVTLSCSPISGHRSVSWYQQTPGQGLQFLFEYFSETQRNKGNFPGRFSGRQFSNSRSEMNVSTLELGDSALYLCASSLGDSIQQYFGPGTRLTVT.

This rearrangement joins TRBV18 to TRBJ2-3; 9 nucleotides line up with TRBD2. The CDR3 extends over 15 amino acids. The germline CDR1 and CDR2 sequences are KGHSH and LQKENI. After removal of 8 bases from V and 3 bases from J, the junction contained 9 bases not matched to a gene. CDR3: CASGLSGSGTDTQYF. CDR3 bases: TGTGCCAGCGGGCTTAGCGGGAGTGGAACAGATACGCAGTATTTT.

This chain joins TRBV29-1 and TRBJ2-1; the D gene is possibly TRBD2 (6 bases). The germline gives CDR1 SQVTM, CDR2 ANQGSEA. The CDR3 is 9 residues long. Trimming shortened V by 6 bases and J by 15 bases, and 12 bases separated the two germline ends. The CDR3 reads CSVPGLPFF. For the CDR3, the DNA is TGCAGCGTCCCGGGACTCCCGTTCTTC.

This clone showed up just a few times. The chain employs TRBV11-3 and TRBJ2-7; 8 nucleotides line up with TRBD1. Germline V gene data show CDR1 as SGHNT and CDR2 as YENEEA. The ends lost 5 bases at V and 5 bases at J; junction bases unmatched: 11. This CDR3 region has 15 residues. The CDR3 DNA reads TGTGCCAGCAGCACGGACCGACAGGGGAGGAACGAGCAGTACTTC. It specifies CASSTDRQGRNEQYF.

The chain employs TRBV7-9 and TRBJ2-7, with a tentative D call TRBD2 (5 bases). Trimming removed 4 bases at V and 2 bases at J, with 12 bases between. Germline V gene lookup returns CDR1 SEHNR and CDR2 FQNEAQ (reference sequence). This CDR3 is 14 amino acids long. In DNA form, the CDR3 reads TGTGCCAGCAGCTCGGGAAGGCCTCCCTACGAGCAGTACTTC. As protein: CASSSGRPPYEQYF.

The V call is TRBV27, the J call TRBJ2-3; D might be TRBD2 (5 bases). Germline assignment: CDR1 MNHEY and CDR2 SMNVEV (reference sequence). The length of the CDR3 is 17 residues. V was trimmed by 4 bases and J by 1 base, leaving 18 bases between them. The CDR3 loop reads CASSSPRTFLGTDTQYF. The CDR3 nucleotides read TGTGCCAGCAGTTCTCCTAGGACTTTCCTGGGCACAGATACGCAGTATTTT.

J is TRBJ2-7 and V is TRBV6-5; D remains unclear. The CDR3 has 14 amino acids. Trimming took 7 bases from V and 0 from J, leaving 13 bases between them. Germline CDR1 MNHEY, CDR2 SVGAGI. CDR3 residues: CASTQITYSYEQYF. For the CDR3, the DNA is TGTGCCAGCACGCAGATAACTTACTCCTACGAGCAGTACTTC.

The gene calls are TRBV7-2 and TRBJ2-3; D is undetermined. V lost 0 bases and J 5 bases, leaving 6 bases between the germline ends. Germline V CDR1 and CDR2: SGHTA, FQGNSA. The CDR3 has 13 amino acids. This CDR3 is CASSLAPRDTQYF. The CDR3 DNA reads TGTGCCAGCAGCTTAGCGCCGAGAGATACGCAGTATTTT.

The chain has TRBV5-1 and TRBJ1-1; the match to TRBD1 covers 10 bases. V was pared by 4 bases and J by 0 bases, with 24 bases of the junction left unmatched. CDR3 length equals 22 residues. The germline CDR1 and CDR2 sequences are SGHRS and YFSETQ. CDR3: CASSLLVQGTGETLGMNTEAFF. The CDR3 nucleotides are TGCGCCAGCAGCCTCCTCGTGCAGGGGACAGGGGAGACCCTTGGGATGAACACTGAAGCTTTCTTT.

The rearrangement joins TRBV11-2 to TRBJ1-2; 10 nucleotides agree with TRBD1. Germline lookup yields CDR1 SGHAT and CDR2 FQNNGV. Trimming took 1 base from V and 6 from J; bases not matched to a gene: 5. The CDR3 totals 15 residues. CDR3 nucleotide sequence: TGTGCCAGCAGCTTAGGGGGACAGGGGCTTGATGGCTACACCTTC. This translates into CASSLGGQGLDGYTF.

The chain is built from TRBV10-1 and TRBJ2-7; D remains unclear. The CDR3 covers 14 residues. The V end was cut by 3 bases, the J end by 3 bases, with 12 bases between. CDR1 is WNHNN, CDR2 SYGVQD, per germline (reference sequence). In nucleotides, the CDR3 is TGCGCCAGCAGTGATCTGGGAAGAATCTACGAGCAGTACTTC. Translation: CASSDLGRIYEQYF.

This rearrangement joins TRBV4-2 to TRBJ1-2; D unresolved. Germline V lookup: CDR1 LGHNA, CDR2 YNFKEQ. V gave up 5 bases and J gave up 4 bases, with 11 bases separating them. The CDR3 loop spans 13 amino acids. The CDR3 protein is CASSLTQVYGYTF. In nucleotides, the CDR3 is TGTGCCAGCAGCTTAACTCAGGTCTATGGCTACACCTTC.

The chain has TRBV15 and TRBJ2-7; D perhaps matches TRBD2 (5 bases). CDR1 and CDR2 (germline): LNHNV, YYDKDF (reference sequence). This CDR3 is 16 amino acids long. With 1 base removed from V and 2 bases from J, the gap between germline ends came to 15 bases. The CDR3 coding sequence is TGTGCCACCAGCAGAGCGCGAGGACTGTCAGCCTACGAGCAGTACTTC. This translates into CATSRARGLSAYEQYF.

The gene calls are TRBV13 and TRBJ2-7; TRBD2 might be the D (6 bases). This CDR3 has 15 residues. Trimming removed 5 bases at V and 6 bases at J, with 20 bases between. Germline CDR1 PRHDT, CDR2 FYEKMQ (reference sequence). The CDR3 reads CASSHYGEVVSEQYF. The DNA of the CDR3 is TGTGCCAGCAGCCACTATGGGGAGGTTGTAAGCGAGCAGTACTTC.